The clone carrying this T cell receptor beta chain was detected once. Trimming took 4 bases from V and 2 from J; bases not matched to a gene: 4. The CDR3 is 15 amino acids. Germline loops: CDR1 SGDLS, CDR2 YYNGEE. The source of the sample is a study of spatial heterogeneity in lung cancer. Whole-study context: Sequenced follow-up PBMC samples came a median of roughly two years after resection, where available.

A single record per CDR3 protein comes from TCRdb applying MiXCR to the 5' RACE reads. The table shows 95,000 to 130,000 distinct CDR3 sequences, with 10% to 15% occurring only once. Time point meaning: blood at routine non-recurrence follow-up after resection. Tumor, nontumor lung or frozen PBMC supplied whole RNA that was sequenced unsorted. Sequenced here: PBMCs, sampled at follow-up. The clonotype was recovered from a male donor with early-stage non-small cell lung cancer. This chain connects TRBV9 to TRBJ2-3; 10 positions match TRBD2. This CDR3 reads CASSLAGGTTDTQYF. The CDR3 bases are TGTGCCAGCAGCTTAGCGGGGGGAACCACAGATACGCAGTATTTT. The full variable domain, its missing parts supplied by reference TRBV9 and TRBJ2-3, is DSGVTQTPKHLITATGQRVTLRCSPRSGDLSVYWYQQSLDQGLQFLIQYYNGEERAKGNILERFSAQQFPDLHSELNLSSLELGDSALYFCASSLAGGTTDTQYFGPGTRLTVL.